Each of the 16 T cell receptor beta chains below was sequenced from the same sample in a study of CD4 T cells in relation to SARS-CoV-2 and coronaviruses. Repertoires were generated with immunoSEQ multiplex PCR, while TCRdb's copy carries only in-frame clones and drops some. This table holds approximately 20,000 clones, about three quarters found once. What these receptors recognize is not known. Unexposed donor CD4+ T cells date from about 2011-2019, before the COVID-19 pandemic. After ten to eleven days of culture, CD4+ T cells were isolated. The specimen sequenced was CD4+ T cells from PBMCs, cultured in vitro. The origin of the receptors is a human donor in good health.

This clone was detected a few times. The chain recombines TRBV4-3 with TRBJ1-1; 9 bases fit TRBD1. V shed 4 bases and J 5 bases; nucleotides not matched to a gene: 8. The CDR3 has 15 amino acids. The germline gives CDR1 LGHNA, CDR2 YSLEER. CDR3 residues: CASSLQYRGRTEAFF. The CDR3 nucleotides read TGCGCCAGCAGCCTCCAGTACAGGGGGCGGACTGAAGCTTTCTTT.

The count of this clone is one. This rearrangement joins TRBV11-2 to TRBJ2-5, with D possibly TRBD2 on 5 matching bases. V was cut by 5 bases and J by 3 bases, with 22 bases left in between. The CDR3 is made up of 17 amino acids. Germline V gene data show CDR1 as SGHAT and CDR2 as FQNNGV. The CDR3 sequence: CASSLKPPPRVEETQYF. The CDR3 DNA reads as TGTGCCAGCAGCCTCAAGCCCCCCCCGCGGGTAGAAGAGACCCAGTACTTC.

This CDR3 reads CASSYAGGSENNEQFF. As DNA, the CDR3 is TGTGCCAGCAGTTACGCGGGCGGGAGCGAGAACAATGAGCAGTTCTTC. The chain couples TRBV6-5 to TRBJ2-1; 7 bases match TRBD2. There are 16 residues in the CDR3. V dropped 2 bases and J dropped 5; count of bases not matched to a gene: 9. CDR1 and CDR2 (germline): MNHEY, SVGAGI.

The CDR3 region has the DNA TGTGCCAGCTCACCACCGGAGGGGGTTGGTGGCTACACCTTC. This codes for CASSPPEGVGGYTF. V is TRBV18 and J is TRBJ1-2; tentatively, D is TRBD1 (6 bases). V was cut by 0 bases and J by 7 bases, with 12 bases left in between. The CDR3 runs to 14 residues. CDR1 KGHSH and CDR2 LQKENI come from the germline V gene. The whole variable domain, remainder taken from reference TRBV18 and TRBJ1-2, is NAGVMQNPRHLVRRRGQEARLRCSPMKGHSHVYWYRQLPEEGLKFMVYLQKENIIDESGMPKERFSAEFPKEGPSILRIQQVVRGDSAAYFCASSPPEGVGGYTFGSGTRLTVV.

As for this clone: The same CDR3 also results from other DNA sequences found in this sample. The V and J genes are TRBV5-1 and TRBJ2-5; D is unclear. The CDR3 runs 12 residues. Germline V lookup: CDR1 SGHRS, CDR2 YFSETQ. V was cut by 0 bases and J by 2 bases, with 2 bases left in between. The CDR3 loop is CASSLDQETQYF. In DNA form, the CDR3 reads TGCGCCAGCAGCTTGGATCAAGAGACCCAGTACTTC.

In nucleotides, the CDR3 is TGTGCCAGCAGTTCCATATCCGCCGGACATGGCAATGAGCAGTTCTTC. Its protein product is CASSSISAGHGNEQFF. V usage is TRBV27 and J usage is TRBJ2-1; perhaps TRBD1 as D (5 bases). Trimming removed 4 bases from V and 6 bases from J, with 19 bases in between. CDR1 and CDR2 from the germline V gene are MNHEY and SMNVEV (reference sequence). The length of the CDR3 is 16 residues.

In its sample, this clone was seen once. The genes are TRBV4-3 and TRBJ2-3; 10 positions agree with TRBD2. The CDR3 covers 19 residues. The V segment lost 1 base and the J segment 2 bases; nucleotides outside the gene matches: 12. Looked up from germline, CDR1 is LGHNA and CDR2 is YSLEER. CDR3 region: CASSQVRDAGTSATDTQYF. For the CDR3, the DNA is TGCGCCAGCAGCCAAGTTCGAGACGCCGGGACTAGCGCCACAGATACGCAGTATTTT.

The rearrangement joins TRBV19 to TRBJ2-7; D possibly matches TRBD1 or TRBD2 (7 bases each). The CDR3 totals 14 residues. Between the trimmed V and J ends, which lost 3 bases and 7 bases, there was a span of 16 bases. The germline V gene encodes CDR1 LNHDA and CDR2 SQIVND (reference sequence). As DNA, the CDR3 is TGTGCCAGTAGTATCTGGGAGGGGGCGGAAGAGCAGTACTTC. Translation: CASSIWEGAEEQYF. The full variable domain, completed using reference TRBV19 and TRBJ2-7, is DGGITQSPKYLFRKEGQNVTLSCEQNLNHDAMYWYRQDPGQGLRLIYYSQIVNDFQKGDIAEGYSVSREKKESFPLTVTSAQKNPTAFYLCASSIWEGAEEQYFGPGTRLTVT.

This chain links TRBV9 with TRBJ2-1; 11 bases are shared with TRBD2. Per germline, CDR1 SGDLS and CDR2 YYNGEE. This CDR3 has 16 residues. With 3 bases clipped from V and 4 bases from J, the junction kept 6 bases outside the gene matches. The CDR3 coding sequence is TGTGCCAGCAGCGCTCATAGCGGGAGGGAATACAATGAGCAGTTCTTC. Protein: CASSAHSGREYNEQFF.

This clone was observed a few times. The chain uses TRBV9 and TRBJ2-1; weak D call: TRBD1 (7 bases). CDR1 is SGDLS, CDR2 YYNGEE, per germline. V dropped 4 bases and J dropped 5 bases, with 13 bases sitting between them. The CDR3 loop spans 14 amino acids. Written as DNA, the CDR3 is TGTGCCAGCAGCTCCATCAGGGGGGACAATGAGCAGTTCTTC. Translating gives CASSSIRGDNEQFF.

V gene TRBV2 combines with J gene TRBJ2-7; D possibly corresponds to TRBD1 (5 bases). CDR1 SNHLY and CDR2 FYNNEI come from the germline V gene. V lost 7 bases, J lost 0 bases, and 10 bases lay in between. The length of the CDR3 is 13 residues. The CDR3 here is CASNAGYSYEQYF. CDR3 nucleotides: TGTGCCAGCAACGCAGGGTACTCCTACGAGCAGTACTTC.

As to this clone: The junction departs from the called germline gene at one end, perhaps through a read error. The V and J genes are TRBV11-3 and TRBJ2-5, with D possibly being TRBD1 (6 bases). The germline V gene encodes CDR1 SGHNT and CDR2 YENEEA. CDR3 length: 15 residues. The CDR3, as DNA: TGTGCCAGCAGCTTGGGACACCCCGACCAGGAGACCCAGTACTTC. The encoded protein is CASSLGHPDQETQYF. Filled out from reference TRBV11-3 and TRBJ2-5, the complete variable domain reads EAGVVQSPRYKIIEKKQPVAFWCNPISGHNTLYWYLQNLGQGPELLIRYENEEAVDDSQLPKDRFSAERLKGVDSTLKIQPAELGDSAVYLCASSLGHPDQETQYFGPGTRLLVL.

The chain combines TRBV7-2 with TRBJ2-3; TRBD2 is a possible D gene (6 bases). V gave up 1 base and J gave up 2 bases, with 13 bases separating them. CDR3 size: 16 residues. Germline loops: CDR1 SGHTA, CDR2 FQGNSA. CDR3 in amino acids: CASSLGLASFTDTQYF. The CDR3 nucleotides are TGTGCCAGCAGCTTAGGGCTAGCGAGCTTCACAGATACGCAGTATTTT.

The V gene is TRBV3-1 (or the pseudogene TRBV3-2), the J gene TRBJ2-3; weak D call: TRBD2 (5 bases). This CDR3 has 13 residues. V was pared by 1 base and J by 11 bases, with 13 bases between. Germline V gives CDR1 LGHDT, CDR2 YNNKEL (reference sequence). CDR3 amino acids: CASSQVYGVGQYF. The CDR3 coding sequence is TGTGCCAGCAGCCAAGTTTACGGGGTCGGGCAGTATTTT.

This clone was detected only a few times. This chain joins TRBV9 and TRBJ2-2, with a tentative D call TRBD2 (5 bases). Between the trimmed V and J ends, which lost 1 base and 5 bases, there was a span of 12 bases. Germline values: CDR1 SGDLS, CDR2 YYNGEE. The CDR3 runs 15 residues. CDR3 protein: CASSVRGDGTGELFF. Here the CDR3 DNA reads TGTGCCAGCAGCGTACGGGGAGACGGGACCGGGGAGCTGTTTTTT.

This chain connects TRBV7-2 to TRBJ2-3, with D perhaps assigned TRBD1 or TRBD2 (7 bases each). V lost 5 bases and J 1 base, leaving 13 bases between the germline ends. The V gene's germline CDR1 is SGHTA and CDR2 FQGNSA. The CDR3 length is 15 residues. The CDR3 DNA follows: TGTGCCAGCAGCCGGAGCGGGACAGGCACAGATACGCAGTATTTT. It specifies CASSRSGTGTDTQYF.